These T cell receptor beta chains were read from a single sample in a study of blood T cell repertoires in COVID-19. Produced via immunoSEQ multiplex PCR; TCRdb's table is partial and in-frame only. The sample has a few hundred thousand clones, 88% seen once. The sequenced sample consisted of peripheral blood. These receptors came from a woman between 65 and 79 years old with COVID-19, enrolled during active disease. Both conserved end residues are part of each CDR3. D genes are given only for firm matches. Not every row has a clone size; where given, it reads once, few, many or a size class.

V	J	D	size	CDR3
TRBV7-2	TRBJ1-6	-	-	CAGRGGGNSPLHF
TRBV6-4	TRBJ2-3	-	once	CASSDSVSSGADTQYF
TRBV7-9	TRBJ2-4	TRBD1	-	CASSPRTGGLNIQYF
TRBV6-2/TRBV6-3	TRBJ2-2	-	-	CASSFSRATERGELFF
TRBV6-5	TRBJ1-2	-	-	CASSYVTGTVLAGYTF
TRBV6-4	TRBJ2-5	-	-	CASSPNTGFQETQYF
TRBV30	TRBJ2-4	TRBD2	-	CAWSEAGGPGNIQYF
TRBV28	TRBJ1-1	TRBD1	-	CASSMIQGEDDTEAFF
TRBV5-1	TRBJ1-6	TRBD1	-	CASSSTWGQGGSPLHF
TRBV27	TRBJ1-5	-	-	CASSRNNGGFNQPQHF
TRBV5-1	TRBJ1-6	TRBD1	few	CASSLEGAVNSPLHF
TRBV6-6	TRBJ1-4	TRBD1	-	CASSPNRGRATNEKLFF
TRBV5-5	TRBJ2-5	TRBD1	-	CASSYRTGTSETQYF
TRBV7-2	TRBJ2-3	TRBD2	-	CASSPPASGTDTQYF
TRBV3-1/TRBV3-2	TRBJ1-1	-	-	CASSQVEAFF
TRBV7-9	TRBJ1-5	-	few	CASSLLEQPQHF
TRBV4-3	TRBJ2-7	TRBD2	-	CASSQGAGRGAGGNYEQYF
TRBV6-5	TRBJ2-7	-	-	CASRTTRSSYEQYF
TRBV2	TRBJ1-4	TRBD1	-	CASSERTGKEKLFF
TRBV10-1	TRBJ2-4	TRBD2	-	CASSESGTSGRVAKNIQYF
TRBV7-8	TRBJ2-4	-	few	CASSLVGGRFPYF
TRBV10-3	TRBJ2-5	TRBD2	once	CAIKTSGNQETQYF
TRBV6-5	TRBJ2-1	-	-	CATQRLVVNEQFF
TRBV28	TRBJ2-7	-	-	CASSLGSIVYEQYF
TRBV30	TRBJ1-2	-	-	CALSVEELLGYTF
TRBV30	TRBJ2-1	TRBD2	-	CAWSRLAAYNEQFF
TRBV6-5	TRBJ1-6	-	-	CASRGGGSYNSPLHF
TRBV11-2	TRBJ2-2	TRBD1	-	CASSWSHRGRDTGELFF
TRBV28	TRBJ2-7	TRBD2	-	CAVTGGPQDEQYF